The sequence of this T cell receptor (beta chain) was determined in a study of T-cell reconstitution after alpha-beta-depleted transplantation in children. Study-wide findings and caveats: A year had passed since transplant, and T-cell counts and diversity by then came mostly from newly produced T cells.

This CDR3 is 13 amino acids long. With 3 bases clipped from V and 9 bases from J, the junction kept 9 bases outside the gene matches. The germline V gene encodes CDR1 DFQATT and CDR2 SNEGSKA (reference sequence). This clonotype has at least ten counts. Its antigen is not identified. Unique molecular identifiers featured in how the TCRbeta library was prepared. TCRdb fed the PCR reads into MiXCR, producing one record per CDR3 protein. The table includes around 670,000 distinct CDR3 sequences, around 13% detected once. Here the sequenced sample was PBMCs, taken before TCRalphabeta/CD19-depleted stem cell transplant. The TCR sequence derives from a girl aged 2 to 9 with congenital amegakaryocytic thrombocytopenia, due to receive a stem cell transplant. V usage is TRBV20-1 and J usage is TRBJ2-7, with 9 bases matching TRBD2. CDR3 sequence reads: CSASTSGYGVQYF. The CDR3 nucleotides read TGCAGTGCTAGTACTAGCGGGTACGGAGTGCAGTACTTC.